This T cell receptor (beta chain) derives from a study of blood T cell repertoires in COVID-19. Overall study context: Italy, Spain and the United States were the sources of the convalescent and acute COVID-19 samples. PBMCs, B-cell-depleted T cells, or T cells provided the cDNA or gDNA that made up the material.

Germline V gives CDR1 MNHEY, CDR2 SMNVEV (reference sequence). Trimming at V came to 7 bases and at J to 3 bases, leaving 6 bases not matched to a gene. There are 14 residues in the CDR3. Original handling: How many nucleated cells were present was estimated from reference gene primer amplification. Method: immunoSEQ multiplex PCR; TCRdb's copy keeps in-frame clones and lacks some. V and J calls and clone size are copied from that table; D and trimming were computed from the DNA. The sample yields roughly 230,000 clones, 75% to 85% seen once. The chain recombines TRBV27 with TRBJ2-5; 9 nucleotides agree with TRBD2. Sequencing was performed on peripheral blood. The TCR sequence derives from a woman in her fifties or sixties with acute or convalescent COVID-19. The CDR3 loop reads CASNPGLAKETQYF. The DNA of the CDR3 is TGTGCCAGCAACCCGGGACTAGCCAAAGAGACCCAGTACTTC.